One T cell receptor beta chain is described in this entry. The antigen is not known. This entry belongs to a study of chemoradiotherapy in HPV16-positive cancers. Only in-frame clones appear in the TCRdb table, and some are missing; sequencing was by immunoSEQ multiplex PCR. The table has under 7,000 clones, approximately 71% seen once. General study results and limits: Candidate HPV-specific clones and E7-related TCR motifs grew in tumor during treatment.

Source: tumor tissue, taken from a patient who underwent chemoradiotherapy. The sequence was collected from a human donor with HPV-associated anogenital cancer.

For the CDR3, the DNA is TGTGCCAGCAGTCATACAGTTTCTAAGGCCAACGTCCTGACTTTC. Protein sequence: CASSHTVSKANVLTF. The chain couples TRBV6-5 to TRBJ2-6; D gene ambiguous. Trimming stripped 5 bases from V and 6 bases from J, with 14 bases between. Germline lookup yields CDR1 MNHEY and CDR2 SVGAGI. The CDR3 is 15 amino acids.